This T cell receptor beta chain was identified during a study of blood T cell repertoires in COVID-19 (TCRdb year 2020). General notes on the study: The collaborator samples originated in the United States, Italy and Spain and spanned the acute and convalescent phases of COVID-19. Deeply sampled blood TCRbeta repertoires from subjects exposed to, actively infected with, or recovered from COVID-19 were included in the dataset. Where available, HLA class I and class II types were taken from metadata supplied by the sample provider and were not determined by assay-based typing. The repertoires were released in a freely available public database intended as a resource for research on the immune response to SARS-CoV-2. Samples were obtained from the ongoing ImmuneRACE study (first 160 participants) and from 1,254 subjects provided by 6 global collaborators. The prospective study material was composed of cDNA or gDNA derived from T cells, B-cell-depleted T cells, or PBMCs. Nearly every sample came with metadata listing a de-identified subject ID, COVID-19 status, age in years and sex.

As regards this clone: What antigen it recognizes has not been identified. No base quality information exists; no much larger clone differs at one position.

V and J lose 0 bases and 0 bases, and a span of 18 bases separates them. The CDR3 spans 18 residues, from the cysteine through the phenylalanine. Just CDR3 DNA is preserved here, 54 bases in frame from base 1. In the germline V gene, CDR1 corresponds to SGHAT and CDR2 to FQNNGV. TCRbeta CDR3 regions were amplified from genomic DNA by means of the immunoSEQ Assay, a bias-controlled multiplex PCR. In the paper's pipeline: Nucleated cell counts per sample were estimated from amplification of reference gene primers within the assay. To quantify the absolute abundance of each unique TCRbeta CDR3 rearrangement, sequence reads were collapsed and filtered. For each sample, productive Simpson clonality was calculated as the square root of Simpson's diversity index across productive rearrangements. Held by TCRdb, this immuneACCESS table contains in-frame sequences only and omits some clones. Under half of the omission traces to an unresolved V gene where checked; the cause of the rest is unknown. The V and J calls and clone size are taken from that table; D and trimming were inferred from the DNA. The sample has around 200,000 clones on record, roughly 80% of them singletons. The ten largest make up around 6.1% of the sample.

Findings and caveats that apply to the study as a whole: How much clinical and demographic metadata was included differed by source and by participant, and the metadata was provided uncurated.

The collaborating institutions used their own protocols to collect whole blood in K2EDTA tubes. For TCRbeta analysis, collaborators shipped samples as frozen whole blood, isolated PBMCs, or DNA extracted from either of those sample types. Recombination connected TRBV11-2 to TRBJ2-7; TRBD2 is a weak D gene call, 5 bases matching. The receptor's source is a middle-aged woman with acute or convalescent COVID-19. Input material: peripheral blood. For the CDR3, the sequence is CASSLERAPVRHSYEQYF. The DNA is TGTGCCAGCAGCTTAGAGCGGGCCCCAGTAAGGCACTCCTACGAGCAGTACTTC.